The next 30 T cell receptor beta chains were all read from a single sample in a study of early T cells in non-severe SARS-CoV-2 infection (dated by TCRdb to the early 2020s). Receptor libraries were prepared by 5' RACE. TCRdb shows the sequencer as NextSeq 500. Using fastp at Q25 and MiXCR, TCRdb reprocessed the public reads and kept productive beta chains. Rows merge per CDR3 protein into single entries with the most common DNA and genes. The sample has about 48,000 distinct CDR3 sequences on record, more than 5.5% of them singletons. The ten most abundant clones make up 5.5% to 8% of the sample. This specimen consisted of whole blood, obtained at baseline. Source of these receptors: an adult who was a healthcare worker with PCR-confirmed SARS-CoV-2 infection or an uninfected control (not recorded which).

This rearrangement joins TRBV4-2 to TRBJ2-1, with a tentative D call TRBD2 (5 bases). Trimming stripped 4 bases from V and 5 bases from J, with 18 bases between. This CDR3 region has 16 residues. Germline V gene sequence: CDR1 LGHNA, CDR2 YNFKEQ. Written as DNA, the CDR3 is TGTGCCAGCAGCCGGACCGGCAGTTTCGGGAACAATGAGCAGTTCTTC. It is translated as CASSRTGSFGNNEQFF.

V gene TRBV6-1 combines with J gene TRBJ2-2; TRBD2 might be the D (5 bases). V was shortened by 2 bases and J by 4 bases, with 11 bases between the two germline ends. Germline lookup yields CDR1 MNHNS and CDR2 SASEGT. The CDR3 is made up of 15 amino acids. The CDR3 reads CASSEWGRGTGELFF. The CDR3 coding sequence is TGTGCCAGCAGTGAATGGGGTCGGGGCACCGGGGAGCTGTTTTTT.

Ten or more counts support this clonotype. The CDR3 nucleotides are TGTGCCAGAGGGGGATTGGGGATAACTGAAGCTTTCTTT. Translated: CARGGLGITEAFF. This chain joins TRBV2 and TRBJ1-1, with TRBD1 as a possible D gene (6 bases). V was cut by 9 bases and J by 5 bases, with 16 bases left in between. This CDR3 has 13 residues. Germline V gene lookup returns CDR1 SNHLY and CDR2 FYNNEI.

The chain has TRBV28 and TRBJ2-7; D gene ambiguous. The V gene lost 5 bases and the J gene lost 5 bases, with 10 bases spanning the gap. CDR3 length equals 12 residues. The germline V gene encodes CDR1 MDHEN and CDR2 SYDVKM. CDR3 amino acids: CASSPAGNEQYF. The DNA for the CDR3 is TGTGCCAGCAGTCCCGCTGGGAACGAGCAGTACTTC. The complete variable domain, with remaining parts taken from reference TRBV28 and TRBJ2-7, reads DVKVTQSSRYLVKRTGEKVFLECVQDMDHENMFWYRQDPGLGLRLIYFSYDVKMKEKGDIPEGYSVSREKKERFSLILESASTNQTSMYLCASSPAGNEQYFGPGTRLTVT.

In its sample, this clonotype was seen many times. The V call is TRBV28, the J call TRBJ2-3; perhaps TRBD2 as D (5 bases). The CDR3 runs to 12 residues. Germline CDR1 reads MDHEN; CDR2 reads SYDVKM. Trimming pared 3 bases from V and 8 bases from J, leaving 9 bases between. CDR3 amino acids: CASSFRSGTQYF. DNA for the CDR3: TGTGCCAGCAGTTTTCGGAGCGGTACGCAGTATTTT.

At least ten counts were recorded for this clonotype. This sequence joins TRBV7-9 and TRBJ2-5; D is unresolved. V lost 1 base to trimming and J lost 5 bases, with 5 bases between them. The CDR3 runs to 12 residues. Germline CDR1 SEHNR, CDR2 FQNEAQ (reference sequence). CDR3 nucleotide sequence: TGTGCCAGCAGCTTAGGCCGGGAGACCCAGTACTTC. It yields the protein CASSLGRETQYF.

In nucleotides, the CDR3 is TGCAGTGCTCCGACTAGCGGGCGTAGGAATGAGCAGTTCTTC. It yields the protein CSAPTSGRRNEQFF. V gene TRBV20-1 combines with J gene TRBJ2-1; 10 bases agree with TRBD2. V lost 5 bases and J lost 7; bases outside the gene matches: 8. This CDR3 has 14 amino acids. The germline V gene encodes CDR1 DFQATT and CDR2 SNEGSKA (reference sequence).

A few counts support this clonotype. The chain couples TRBV7-9 to TRBJ2-5; TRBD1 might be the D (7 bases). CDR3 length: 14 residues. The V and J ends lost 3 bases and 2 bases respectively, with 10 bases between them. Germline CDR1 is SEHNR and CDR2 is FQNEAQ (reference sequence). The CDR3 reads CASSFAGGQETQYF. The CDR3 nucleotides are TGTGCCAGCAGCTTTGCAGGGGGGCAAGAGACCCAGTACTTC.

CDR3 sequence (DNA): TGTGCCAGCAGTTCCAGACAGGGGCCGGGGCCGCAGTATTTT. Translated, it gives CASSSRQGPGPQYF. This sequence joins TRBV6-6 and TRBJ2-3, with TRBD1 identical over 8 bases. Germline CDR1 MNHNY, CDR2 SVGAGI (reference sequence). J was trimmed by 10 bases and V by 4 bases; bases with no gene match: 10. The CDR3 sequence is 14 residues long.

The chain recombines TRBV27 with TRBJ2-7; 7 positions agree with TRBD2. CDR1 and CDR2 (germline): MNHEY, SMNVEV (reference sequence). V was clipped by 5 bases and J by 5 bases; unmatched bases: 15. This CDR3 comprises 16 residues. The CDR3 region has the DNA TGTGCCAGCAGTCACACCCGGACTAGTACTAGTCACGAGCAGTACTTC. It is translated as CASSHTRTSTSHEQYF.

The rearrangement joins TRBV28 to TRBJ2-3; D is undetermined. Between the trimmed V and J ends, which lost 3 bases and 5 bases, there was a span of 6 bases. This CDR3 spans 12 amino acids. The germline V gene has CDR1 MDHEN and CDR2 SYDVKM. The CDR3 nucleotides read TGTGCCAGCAGTTTCGCCGGAGATACGCAGTATTTT. Protein: CASSFAGDTQYF.

The sample holds a few counts of this clonotype. This sequence joins TRBV7-2 and TRBJ1-2, with 7 bases that match TRBD1. Trimming took 1 base from V and 2 from J; bases not matched to a gene: 1. Germline-derived CDR1 and CDR2 are SGHTA and FQGNSA. This CDR3 spans 14 amino acids. The DNA of the CDR3 is TGTGCCAGCAGCTTAGAGACAGGGAACTATGGCTACACCTTC. Its translation: CASSLETGNYGYTF.

This clonotype occurred many times. This chain uses TRBV2 with TRBJ2-1; 12 bases align to TRBD2. Trimming at V came to 7 bases and at J to 0 bases, leaving 10 bases not matched to a gene. This CDR3 spans 18 amino acids. CDR1 SNHLY and CDR2 FYNNEI come from the germline V gene. The CDR3 DNA reads TGTGCCAGCAAGCGGACTAGCGGGACCGAAAGCTCCTACAATGAGCAGTTCTTC. Translation: CASKRTSGTESSYNEQFF.

In this sample, this clonotype turned up many times. The gene calls are TRBV7-8 and TRBJ2-2; D remains unclear. V was clipped by 5 bases and J by 8 bases, with 9 bases between them. The germline CDR1 and CDR2 sequences are SGHVS and FQNEAQ. The CDR3 has 12 amino acids. This chain's CDR3 is CASSQTVGELFF. CDR3 in DNA: TGTGCCAGCAGCCAGACCGTGGGGGAGCTGTTTTTT.

This clonotype was seen a handful of times. This sequence joins TRBV2 and TRBJ2-3; 9 nucleotides agree with TRBD2. The CDR3 has 19 amino acids. The V gene end was trimmed by 7 bases and the J gene end by 4 bases; junction bases not matched to a gene: 21. Per the germline V gene, CDR1 is SNHLY and CDR2 is FYNNEI. CDR3 in amino acids: CASNIAGVGPHTRSDTQYF. In nucleotides, the CDR3 is TGTGCCAGCAATATAGCGGGAGTTGGGCCACACACACGGTCAGATACGCAGTATTTT.

This clonotype was detected only a few times. This chain uses TRBV30 with TRBJ2-2, with 10 positions matching TRBD1. Germline CDR1 GTSNPN, CDR2 SVGIG (reference sequence). V was clipped by 6 bases and J by 1 base; unmatched bases: 8. This CDR3 spans 16 amino acids. DNA for the CDR3: TGTGCCTGCCTCCGGGACAGGGGCAGGAACACCGGGGAGCTGTTTTTT. Translation gives CACLRDRGRNTGELFF.

This clonotype was counted at least ten times. The V gene is TRBV15, the J gene TRBJ2-1; D gene unclear. Trimming left V 3 bases short and J 5 bases short, with 11 bases between. This CDR3 is 14 amino acids long. Looked up from germline, CDR1 is LNHNV and CDR2 is YYDKDF (reference sequence). The CDR3 DNA reads as TGTGCCACCAGCAGGAGAGGCGTAAACAATGAGCAGTTCTTC. It specifies CATSRRGVNNEQFF.

This clonotype occurred many times. This chain uses TRBV27 with TRBJ1-1, with 10 bases fitting TRBD1. The CDR3 sequence is 14 residues long. Trimming took 7 bases from V and 7 from J; bases not matched to a gene: 9. The germline gives CDR1 MNHEY, CDR2 SMNVEV (reference sequence). The CDR3 DNA reads TGTGCCAGCATCCTTGGACAGGGGGTAGGTGAAGCTTTCTTT. As protein: CASILGQGVGEAFF.

This clonotype was counted at least ten times. The rearrangement links TRBV19 to TRBJ2-3; D is possibly TRBD2 (5 bases). Germline V gene lookup returns CDR1 LNHDA and CDR2 SQIVND (reference sequence). The V and J ends lost 5 bases and 2 bases respectively, with 11 bases between them. This CDR3 region has 14 residues. CDR3 in DNA: TGTGCCAGTAGTCCGACTACCTTCACAGATACGCAGTATTTT. Protein sequence: CASSPTTFTDTQYF. The whole variable domain, filled in from reference TRBV19 and TRBJ2-3, reads DGGITQSPKYLFRKEGQNVTLSCEQNLNHDAMYWYRQDPGQGLRLIYYSQIVNDFQKGDIAEGYSVSREKKESFPLTVTSAQKNPTAFYLCASSPTTFTDTQYFGPGTRLTVL.

The gene calls are TRBV24-1 and TRBJ1-2; D gene uncertain. Germline V gives CDR1 KGHDR, CDR2 SFDVKD. The CDR3 contains 15 residues. Trimming pared 5 bases from V and 4 bases from J, leaving 16 bases between. The CDR3, as DNA: TGTGCCACCAGTGCCCATACGGCCGGGAGCTATGGCTACACCTTC. Protein product: CATSAHTAGSYGYTF.

This clonotype was seen at least ten times. The rearrangement uses TRBV19 and TRBJ1-5; D unresolved. CDR1 LNHDA and CDR2 SQIVND come from the germline V gene (reference sequence). V was clipped by 4 bases and J by 5 bases, with 9 bases between them. This CDR3 contains 13 residues. The DNA of the CDR3 is TGTGCCAGTAGTAGACTCCGAGATCAGCCCCAGCATTTT. This codes for CASSRLRDQPQHF.

The table lists this clonotype with many counts. The rearrangement links TRBV29-1 to TRBJ1-2, with no clear D. The CDR3 covers 10 residues. From germline, CDR1 is SQVTM and CDR2 ANQGSEA. The ends were cut back, 0 bases at V and 6 bases at J, with 2 bases in the middle. CDR3 protein: CSVEENGYTF. The CDR3 DNA follows: TGCAGCGTTGAAGAGAATGGCTACACCTTC. Together with reference TRBV29-1 and TRBJ1-2, the CDR3 gives the full variable domain: SAVISQKPSRDICQRGTSLTIQCQVDSQVTMMFWYRQQPGQSLTLIATANQGSEATYESGFVIDKFPISRPNLTFSTLTVSNMSPEDSSIYLCSVEENGYTFGSGTRLTVV.

The rearrangement uses TRBV7-2 and TRBJ2-3, with 9 nucleotides matching TRBD2. Germline values: CDR1 SGHTA, CDR2 FQGNSA. V was pared by 5 bases and J by 2 bases, with 5 bases of the junction left unmatched. This CDR3 is 15 amino acids long. The CDR3 nucleotides read TGTGCCAGCAGCCCAAGCGGGAGGTACACAGATACGCAGTATTTT. Amino acids: CASSPSGRYTDTQYF.

This clonotype has at least ten counts. V and J are TRBV18 and TRBJ2-1, with 10 nucleotides matching TRBD2. Germline V gene lookup returns CDR1 KGHSH and CDR2 LQKENI. The CDR3 sequence is 15 residues long. Trimming removed 6 bases from V and 7 bases from J; junction bases left unmatched: 9. The CDR3 spells CASSPTSGVSNEQFF. CDR3 in DNA: TGTGCCAGCTCCCCAACTAGCGGGGTGTCTAATGAGCAGTTCTTC.

The chain combines TRBV27 with TRBJ2-7; 12 bases map to TRBD2. Germline trimming cut 5 bases from V and 2 bases from J; bases unmatched to any gene: 13. The CDR3 is 18 residues long. Germline V gene sequence: CDR1 MNHEY, CDR2 SMNVEV (reference sequence). Written as DNA, the CDR3 is TGTGCCAGCAGTCCTATGGCCCTTGGGACTAGCGGGCCCTACGAGCAGTACTTC. Translated: CASSPMALGTSGPYEQYF.

Many counts were recorded for this clonotype. This chain links TRBV28 with TRBJ1-1; D is undetermined. V was clipped by 5 bases and J by 11 bases, with 18 bases between them. Per germline, CDR1 MDHEN and CDR2 SYDVKM. The CDR3 covers 13 residues. CDR3 bases: TGTGCCAGCAGTCCCCCGGACCCACCGAGGGCTTTCTTT. This gives the protein CASSPPDPPRAFF.

The V and J genes are TRBV20-1 and TRBJ1-2; 7 nucleotides align to TRBD1. The CDR3 totals 13 residues. Germline-derived CDR1 and CDR2 are DFQATT and SNEGSKA (reference sequence). The V gene end was trimmed by 0 bases and the J gene end by 8 bases; junction bases not matched to a gene: 6. This CDR3 reads CSARDRQGGGYTF. The CDR3, as DNA: TGCAGTGCTAGAGATCGGCAGGGGGGAGGCTACACCTTC.

This clonotype was observed many times. In DNA form, the CDR3 reads TGTGCCAGCAGTGCGAGGGGGATTAGTACCTTC. It translates to CASSARGISTF. The chain couples TRBV12-3 or TRBV12-4 to TRBJ1-2, with D maybe TRBD1 (6 bases). Trimming stripped 5 bases from V and 14 bases from J, with 15 bases between. This CDR3 has 11 residues.

Many counts were recorded for this clonotype. The chain has TRBV2 and TRBJ2-1; D assignment may be TRBD1 or TRBD2 (5 bases each). Trimming shortened V by 5 bases and J by 0 bases, and 14 bases separated the two germline ends. Germline lookup yields CDR1 SNHLY and CDR2 FYNNEI. CDR3 length: 16 amino acids. CDR3 loop: CASSLRGLFSYNEQFF. The CDR3, as DNA: TGTGCCAGCAGTTTGAGGGGTCTTTTCTCCTACAATGAGCAGTTCTTC.

This clonotype was seen at least ten times. J is TRBJ1-1 and V is TRBV28; D uncertain. There are 12 residues in the CDR3. V lost 7 bases and J lost 3, with 9 bases in between. The germline V gene has CDR1 MDHEN and CDR2 SYDVKM. The CDR3 DNA sequence: TGTGCCAGCAAAGCAGGCTACACTGAAGCTTTCTTT. This codes for CASKAGYTEAFF.